This entry describes one T cell receptor (beta chain). The antigen remains undetermined. The V and J ends lost 5 bases and 6 bases, in that order; junction bases with no gene match: 9. The CDR3 has 16 amino acids. Per the germline V gene, CDR1 is LNHDA and CDR2 is SQIVND (reference sequence). The entry originates in a study of T cell responses to AZD1222 COVID-19 vaccine. Notes on the study in general: There were mostly white British donors and more females than males, and clonal diversity was possibly underestimated.

Clones were sequenced by immunoSEQ multiplex PCR, and TCRdb holds only the in-frame ones, with some missing. The sample carries about 180,000 clones, roughly 93% recorded once. The sample consisted of peripheral blood, taken 28 days after the second dose of the MenACWY control vaccine. The chain links TRBV19 to TRBJ1-6, with 8 nucleotides matching TRBD1. This TCR derives from an adult who received the MenACWY meningococcal vaccine as a control. The CDR3 sequence is CASSLVGQGRNSPLHF. The CDR3 DNA is TGTGCCAGTAGTCTTGTTGGACAGGGTCGTAATTCACCCCTCCACTTT.